Below are 20 T cell receptor beta chains sequenced from a single sample in a study of identical twins. TCRdb redid the calling of the 5' RACE reads with MiXCR, one entry per CDR3 protein. The repertoire has about 190,000 distinct CDR3 sequences, less than 20% of them found once; the top ten carry 35% to 50%. These records were also assigned to another study, of T cells expressing NK-cell markers.

Material for sequencing was CD8+ T cells sorted from blood. Receptors originate from a young woman in good health.

In this sample, this clonotype turned up a few times. The chain links TRBV7-2 to TRBJ2-3, with TRBD2 identical over 12 bases. The CDR3 loop spans 15 amino acids. With 4 bases clipped from V and 5 bases from J, the junction kept 4 bases outside the gene matches. Germline CDR1 is SGHTA and CDR2 is FQGNSA. CDR3 in DNA: TGTGCCAGCAGCTCCGGACTAGCGGGGATAGATACGCAGTATTTT. It specifies CASSSGLAGIDTQYF.

This clonotype was seen once. Compared with germline, one end of the junction differs, possibly owing to a read error. The rearrangement uses TRBV12-3 or TRBV12-4 and TRBJ2-1; D may be TRBD2 (5 bases). The CDR3 runs to 16 residues. The chain's CDR3 is CANSLLLAGSYNEQFF. The CDR3 bases are TGTGCCAACAGTTTATTGCTAGCTGGGTCCTACAATGAGCAGTTCTTC.

The chain carries TRBV7-8 and TRBJ2-7; 9 bases map to TRBD1. The length of the CDR3 is 14 residues. CDR1 SGHVS and CDR2 FQNEAQ come from the germline V gene. The V and J ends lost 4 bases and 2 bases, in that order; junction bases with no gene match: 3. In DNA, the CDR3 is TGTGCCAGCAGCTACAGGACAGGGGCCTACGAGCAGTACTTC. This encodes CASSYRTGAYEQYF.

V is TRBV12-3 or TRBV12-4 and J is TRBJ2-7; the D call may be TRBD1 or TRBD2 (5 bases each). The CDR3 runs 16 residues. V shed 6 bases and J shed 0 bases, with 18 bases lying between them. CDR3 in DNA: TGTGCCAGCAGCTCCTCATTGACGGGGCACTCCTACGAGCAGTACTTC. Residues: CASSSSLTGHSYEQYF.

In this sample, this clonotype turned up a few times. The chain joins TRBV29-1 to TRBJ1-1; D gene uncertain. This CDR3 has 12 residues. From germline, CDR1 is SQVTM and CDR2 ANQGSEA. The ends were cut back, 2 bases at V and 8 bases at J, with 12 bases in the middle. Here the CDR3 DNA reads TGCAGCGTTGAAACGGATAGTTTGGAAGCTTTCTTT. Protein: CSVETDSLEAFF.

The table lists this clonotype with many counts. This chain connects TRBV3-1 to TRBJ2-1; TRBD2 is a possible D gene (5 bases). Trimming removed 1 base at V and 4 bases at J, with 11 bases between. The CDR3 totals 15 residues. Germline values: CDR1 LGHDT, CDR2 YNNKEL (reference sequence). The CDR3 DNA sequence: TGTGCCAGCAGCCAAGTAACCCCGGGGTACAATGAGCAGTTCTTC. Amino acids: CASSQVTPGYNEQFF.

This clonotype has a handful of counts. V usage is TRBV15 and J usage is TRBJ2-1; D gene uncertain. Germline V gene data show CDR1 as LNHNV and CDR2 as YYDKDF (reference sequence). The CDR3 length is 14 residues. Trimming took 0 bases from V and 8 from J, leaving 11 bases between them. The CDR3 nucleotides read TGTGCCACCAGCAGAGATAAAACCGTCGATGAGCAGTTCTTC. Translation: CATSRDKTVDEQFF.

A few counts support this clonotype. This chain links TRBV12-3 or TRBV12-4 with TRBJ2-1; D possibly uses TRBD1 or TRBD2 (5 bases each). V lost 5 bases to trimming and J lost 9 bases, with 14 bases between them. The CDR3 consists of 13 residues. For the CDR3, the DNA is TGTGCCAGCAGTAGGGACGGCCGGGTTGAGCAGTTCTTC. This gives the protein CASSRDGRVEQFF.

There are a few counts of this clonotype. The chain carries TRBV6-1 and TRBJ1-3; TRBD1 might be the D (5 bases). This CDR3 has 15 residues. Looked up from germline, CDR1 is MNHNS and CDR2 is SASEGT. This CDR3 is CASRQGQGGGNTIYF. The DNA for the CDR3 is TGTGCGTCTCGACAAGGGCAGGGTGGTGGAAACACCATATATTTT.

The CDR3 DNA reads as TGTGCCAGCAGTATTCTCAATCCCCTAGCCTCTTACGAGCAGTACTTC. It codes for CASSILNPLASYEQYF. V and J are TRBV6-2 or TRBV6-3 and TRBJ2-7, with a tentative D call TRBD2 (5 bases). V was pared by 5 bases and J by 4 bases, with 21 bases between. This CDR3 comprises 16 residues. Germline lookup yields CDR1 MNHEY and CDR2 SVGEGT.

J is TRBJ2-1 and V is TRBV3-1; D is ambiguous. CDR3 length: 15 amino acids. Germline V lookup: CDR1 LGHDT, CDR2 YNNKEL (reference sequence). The V end was cut by 0 bases, the J end by 4 bases, with 10 bases between. The CDR3 bases are TGTGCCAGCAGCCAAGATGAGAGCAGTTACAATGAGCAGTTCTTC. Translating gives CASSQDESSYNEQFF.

The DNA of the CDR3 is TGCGCCAGCCGCCCCTGGGGAGGTCTCGATGAAAAACTGTTTTTT. Translation gives CASRPWGGLDEKLFF. The chain joins TRBV5-1 to TRBJ1-4, with D hard to call. CDR1 and CDR2 (germline): SGHRS, YFSETQ. The CDR3 is 15 amino acids. Trimming left V 7 bases short and J 6 bases short, with 19 bases between.

The chain uses TRBV12-3 or TRBV12-4 and TRBJ1-1, with 8 bases matching TRBD1. The CDR3 totals 12 residues. With 8 bases clipped from V and 5 bases from J, the junction kept 4 bases outside the gene matches. The CDR3 sequence: CASEWTGTEAFF. In DNA form, the CDR3 reads TGTGCCAGCGAATGGACAGGGACTGAAGCTTTCTTT.

This clonotype was picked up a small number of times. The V call is TRBV6-5, the J call TRBJ2-2; 7 nucleotides line up with TRBD2. V gave up 2 bases and J gave up 4 bases; unmatched junction bases: 1. Germline V lookup: CDR1 MNHEY, CDR2 SVGAGI. The CDR3 has 14 residues. This chain's CDR3 is CASSYGGGTGELFF. The CDR3 DNA reads TGTGCCAGCAGTTACGGGGGGGGCACCGGGGAGCTGTTTTTT.

This clonotype was recorded a few times. The chain uses TRBV4-3 and TRBJ2-2; D may be TRBD1 (5 bases). Germline V lookup: CDR1 LGHNA, CDR2 YSLEER. This CDR3 contains 13 residues. Trimming removed 4 bases at V and 8 bases at J, with 11 bases between. The CDR3 sequence: CASSRGLGGELFF. CDR3 in DNA: TGCGCCAGCAGCCGGGGCCTAGGGGGGGAGCTGTTTTTT.

This clonotype has more than one count but fewer than ten. The CDR3 coding sequence is TGTGCCAGCAGCTCACCTACAGGGTTCGGGGAGCTGTTTTTT. The encoded protein is CASSSPTGFGELFF. The chain links TRBV13 to TRBJ2-2, with D perhaps TRBD1 (6 bases). Germline assignment: CDR1 PRHDT and CDR2 FYEKMQ (reference sequence). The CDR3 is 14 amino acids. The V and J ends lost 4 bases and 7 bases respectively, with 13 bases between them.

The sample holds a few counts of this clonotype. This chain uses TRBV12-3 or TRBV12-4 with TRBJ2-2, with D unclear. The germline V and J ends were trimmed by 6 bases and 1 base, with 12 bases remaining between them. The CDR3 has 15 residues. This CDR3 reads CASSPWDRNTGELFF. The CDR3, as DNA: TGTGCCAGCAGCCCCTGGGATAGGAACACCGGGGAGCTGTTTTTT.

The V call is TRBV12-3 or TRBV12-4, the J call TRBJ2-1; possibly TRBD2 for D (7 bases). Deletions cut 0 bases from V and 7 bases from J, with 13 bases between. The CDR3 loop spans 15 amino acids. The CDR3 sequence is CASSLAGGRWNEQFF. CDR3 sequence (DNA): TGTGCCAGCAGTTTAGCGGGGGGGCGGTGGAATGAGCAGTTCTTC.

This clonotype was detected a few times. CDR3 sequence reads: CASSELAGELYTQYF. CDR3 nucleotides: TGTGCCAGCAGTGAACTAGCGGGGGAGTTATATACGCAGTATTTT. The chain couples TRBV2 to TRBJ2-3, with TRBD2 matching over 10 bases. With 2 bases clipped from V and 7 bases from J, the junction kept 6 bases outside the gene matches. Germline assignment: CDR1 SNHLY and CDR2 FYNNEI. This CDR3 is 15 amino acids long.

Ten or more counts support this clonotype. The V gene is TRBV12-3 or TRBV12-4, the J gene TRBJ2-2, with D perhaps TRBD1 (6 bases). The CDR3 covers 14 residues. V was cut by 3 bases and J by 8 bases, with 13 bases left in between. The CDR3 region has the DNA TGTGCCAGCAGTTTGGGGGCCCCGGCAGGGGAGCTGTTTTTT. Amino acid sequence: CASSLGAPAGELFF.